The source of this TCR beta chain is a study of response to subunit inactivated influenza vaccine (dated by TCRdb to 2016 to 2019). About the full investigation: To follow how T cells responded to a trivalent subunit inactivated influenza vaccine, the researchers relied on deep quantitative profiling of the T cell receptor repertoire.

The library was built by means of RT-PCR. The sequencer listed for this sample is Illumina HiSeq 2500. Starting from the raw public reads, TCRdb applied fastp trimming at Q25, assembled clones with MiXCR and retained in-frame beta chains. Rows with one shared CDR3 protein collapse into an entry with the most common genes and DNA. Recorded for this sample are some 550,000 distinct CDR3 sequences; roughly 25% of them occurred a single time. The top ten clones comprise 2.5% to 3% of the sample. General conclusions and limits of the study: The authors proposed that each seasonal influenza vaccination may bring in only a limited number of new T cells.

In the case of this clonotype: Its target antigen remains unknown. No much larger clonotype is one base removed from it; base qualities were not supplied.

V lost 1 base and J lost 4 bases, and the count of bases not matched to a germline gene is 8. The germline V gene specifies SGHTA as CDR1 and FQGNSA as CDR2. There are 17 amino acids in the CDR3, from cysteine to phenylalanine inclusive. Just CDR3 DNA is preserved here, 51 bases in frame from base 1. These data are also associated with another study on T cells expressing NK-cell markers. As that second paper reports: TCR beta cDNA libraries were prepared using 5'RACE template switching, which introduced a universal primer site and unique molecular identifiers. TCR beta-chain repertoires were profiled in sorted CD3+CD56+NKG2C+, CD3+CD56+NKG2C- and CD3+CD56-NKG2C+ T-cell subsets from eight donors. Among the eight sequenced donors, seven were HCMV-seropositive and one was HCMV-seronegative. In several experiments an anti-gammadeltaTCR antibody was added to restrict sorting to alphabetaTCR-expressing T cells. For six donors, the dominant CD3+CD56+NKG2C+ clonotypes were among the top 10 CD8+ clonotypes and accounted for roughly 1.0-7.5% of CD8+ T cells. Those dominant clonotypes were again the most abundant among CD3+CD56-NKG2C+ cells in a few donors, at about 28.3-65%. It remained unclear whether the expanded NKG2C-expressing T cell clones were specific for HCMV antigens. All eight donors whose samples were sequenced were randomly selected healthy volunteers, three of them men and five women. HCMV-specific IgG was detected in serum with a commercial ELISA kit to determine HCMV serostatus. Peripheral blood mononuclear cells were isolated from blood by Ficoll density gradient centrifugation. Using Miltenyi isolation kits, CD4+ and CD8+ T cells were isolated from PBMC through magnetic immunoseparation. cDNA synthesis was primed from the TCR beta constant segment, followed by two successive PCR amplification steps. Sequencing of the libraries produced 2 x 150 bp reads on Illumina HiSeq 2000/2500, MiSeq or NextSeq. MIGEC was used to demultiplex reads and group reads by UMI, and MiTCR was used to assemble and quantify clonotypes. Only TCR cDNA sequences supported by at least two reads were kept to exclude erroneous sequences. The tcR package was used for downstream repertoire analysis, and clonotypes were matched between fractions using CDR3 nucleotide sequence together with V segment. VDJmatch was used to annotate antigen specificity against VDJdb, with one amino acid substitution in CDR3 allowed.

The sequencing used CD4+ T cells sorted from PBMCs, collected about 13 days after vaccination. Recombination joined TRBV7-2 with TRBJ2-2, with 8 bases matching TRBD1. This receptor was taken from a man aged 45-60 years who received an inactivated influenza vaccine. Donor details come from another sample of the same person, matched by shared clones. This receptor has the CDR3 CASSLGQGNRGTGELFF. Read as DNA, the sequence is TGTGCCAGCAGCTTAGGACAGGGGAACCGAGGCACCGGGGAGCTGTTTTTT. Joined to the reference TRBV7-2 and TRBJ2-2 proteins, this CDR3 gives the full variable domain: GAGVSQSPSNKVTEKGKDVELRCDPISGHTALYWYRQSLGQGLEFLIYFQGNSAPDKSGLPSDRFSAERTGGSVSTLTIQRTQQEDSAVYLCASSLGQGNRGTGELFFGEGSRLTVL.